This TCR beta chain was captured by sequencing in a study of Graves' ophthalmopathy and Graves' hyperthyroidism. The sample holds many counts of this clonotype. RNA transcripts served as template for amplifying TCR beta CDR3 sequences. Scientists carried out first-round RT-PCR using HTBI primers and then a second-round multiplex PCR. TCRdb re-called the multiplex PCR reads with MiXCR, one entry per CDR3 protein. The repertoire consists of a few hundred thousand distinct CDR3 sequences, with around 21% occurring once and the leading ten covering 2.5% to 3%. Sequences were obtained from peripheral blood. The source is a young woman with stable Graves' hyperthyroidism.

This CDR3 is CASSYSGWEGWSEQYF. Written as DNA, the CDR3 is TGTGCCAGCAGTTACTCGGGATGGGAAGGTTGGTCCGAGCAGTACTTC. The chain employs TRBV6-5 and TRBJ2-7; D not certain. The CDR3 is 16 amino acids. The germline gives CDR1 MNHEY, CDR2 SVGAGI. The V and J ends lost 0 bases and 6 bases respectively, with 18 bases between them.